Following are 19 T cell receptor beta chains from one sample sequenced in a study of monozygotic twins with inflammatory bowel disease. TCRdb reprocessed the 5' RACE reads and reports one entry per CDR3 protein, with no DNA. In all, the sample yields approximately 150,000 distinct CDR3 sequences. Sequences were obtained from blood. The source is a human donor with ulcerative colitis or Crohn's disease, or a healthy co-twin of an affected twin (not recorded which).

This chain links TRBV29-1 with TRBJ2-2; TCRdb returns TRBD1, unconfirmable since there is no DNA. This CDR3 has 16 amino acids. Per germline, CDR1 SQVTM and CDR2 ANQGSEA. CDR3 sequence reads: CSAEKPGTHNTGELFF.

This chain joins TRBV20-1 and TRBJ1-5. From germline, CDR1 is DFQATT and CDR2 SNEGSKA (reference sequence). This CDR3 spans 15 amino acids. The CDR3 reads CSANRGHISNQPQHF.

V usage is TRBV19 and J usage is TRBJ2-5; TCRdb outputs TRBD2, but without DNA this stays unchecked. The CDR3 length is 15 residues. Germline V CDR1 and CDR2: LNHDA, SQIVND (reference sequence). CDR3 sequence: CASSPQGAGEGTQYF.

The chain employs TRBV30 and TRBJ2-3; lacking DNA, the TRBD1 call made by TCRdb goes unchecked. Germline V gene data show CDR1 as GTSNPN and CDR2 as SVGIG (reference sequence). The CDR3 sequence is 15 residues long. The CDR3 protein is CAWSGAGQVTDTQYF.

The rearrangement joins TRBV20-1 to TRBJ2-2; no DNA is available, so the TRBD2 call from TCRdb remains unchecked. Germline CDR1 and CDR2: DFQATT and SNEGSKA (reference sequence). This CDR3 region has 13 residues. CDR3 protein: CSTRPSGTGELFF.

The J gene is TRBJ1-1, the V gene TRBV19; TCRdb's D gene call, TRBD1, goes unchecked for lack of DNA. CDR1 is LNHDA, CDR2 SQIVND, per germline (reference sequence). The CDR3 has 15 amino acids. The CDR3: CASSIPGGGSTEAFF. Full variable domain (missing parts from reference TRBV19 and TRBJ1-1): DGGITQSPKYLFRKEGQNVTLSCEQNLNHDAMYWYRQDPGQGLRLIYYSQIVNDFQKGDIAEGYSVSREKKESFPLTVTSAQKNPTAFYLCASSIPGGGSTEAFFGQGTRLTVV.

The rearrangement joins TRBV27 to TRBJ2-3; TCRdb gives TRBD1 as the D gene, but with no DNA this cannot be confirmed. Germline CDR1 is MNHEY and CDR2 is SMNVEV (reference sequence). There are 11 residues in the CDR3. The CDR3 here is CKLTASDTQYF.

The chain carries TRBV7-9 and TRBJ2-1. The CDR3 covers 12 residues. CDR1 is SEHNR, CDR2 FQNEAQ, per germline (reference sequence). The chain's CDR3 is CASSLGIQGQFF.

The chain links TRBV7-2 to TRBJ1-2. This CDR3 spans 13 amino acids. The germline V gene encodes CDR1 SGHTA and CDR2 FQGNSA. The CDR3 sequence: CASREPAEHGYTF. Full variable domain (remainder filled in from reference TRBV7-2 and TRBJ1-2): GAGVSQSPSNKVTEKGKDVELRCDPISGHTALYWYRQSLGQGLEFLIYFQGNSAPDKSGLPSDRFSAERTGGSVSTLTIQRTQQEDSAVYLCASREPAEHGYTFGSGTRLTVV.

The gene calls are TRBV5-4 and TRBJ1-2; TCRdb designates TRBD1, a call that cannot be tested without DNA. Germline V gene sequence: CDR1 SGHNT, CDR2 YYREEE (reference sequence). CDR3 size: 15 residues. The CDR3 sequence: CASSLPGQINYGYTF.

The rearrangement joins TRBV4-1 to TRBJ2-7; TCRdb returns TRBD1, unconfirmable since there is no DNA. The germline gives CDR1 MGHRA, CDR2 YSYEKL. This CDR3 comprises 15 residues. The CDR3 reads CASRGRDRPNYEQYF.

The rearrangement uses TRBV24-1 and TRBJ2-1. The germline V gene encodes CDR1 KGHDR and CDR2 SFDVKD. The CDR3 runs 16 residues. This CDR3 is CATSDPGGSSYNEQFF.

The CDR3 region is CASSPGSGVFGNEKLFF. This chain uses TRBV14 with TRBJ1-4; TCRdb picks TRBD1, but there is no DNA to check that call. CDR1 is SGHDN, CDR2 FVKESK, per germline. This CDR3 is 17 amino acids long.

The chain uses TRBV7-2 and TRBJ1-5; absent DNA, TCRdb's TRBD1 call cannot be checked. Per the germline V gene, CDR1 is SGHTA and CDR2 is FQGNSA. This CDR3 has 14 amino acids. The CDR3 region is CASSYDRGRVPQHF. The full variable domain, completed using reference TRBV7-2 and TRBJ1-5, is GAGVSQSPSNKVTEKGKDVELRCDPISGHTALYWYRQSLGQGLEFLIYFQGNSAPDKSGLPSDRFSAERTGGSVSTLTIQRTQQEDSAVYLCASSYDRGRVPQHFGDGTRLSIL.

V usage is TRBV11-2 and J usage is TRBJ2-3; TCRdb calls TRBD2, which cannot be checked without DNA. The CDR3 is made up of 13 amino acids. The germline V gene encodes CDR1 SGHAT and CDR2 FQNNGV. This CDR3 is CASSWEGADTQYF.

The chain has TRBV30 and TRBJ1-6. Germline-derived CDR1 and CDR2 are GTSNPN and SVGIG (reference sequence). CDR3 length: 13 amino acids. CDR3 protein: CAWRRDHNSPLHF.

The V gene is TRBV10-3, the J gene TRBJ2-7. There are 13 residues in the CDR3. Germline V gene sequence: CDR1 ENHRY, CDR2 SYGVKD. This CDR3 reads CAISEEMTYEQYF.

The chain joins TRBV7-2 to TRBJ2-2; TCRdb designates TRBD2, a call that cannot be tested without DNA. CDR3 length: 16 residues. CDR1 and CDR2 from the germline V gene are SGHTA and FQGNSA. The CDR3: CASSFLAGANTGELFF. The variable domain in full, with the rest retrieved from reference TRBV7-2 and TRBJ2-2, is GAGVSQSPSNKVTEKGKDVELRCDPISGHTALYWYRQSLGQGLEFLIYFQGNSAPDKSGLPSDRFSAERTGGSVSTLTIQRTQQEDSAVYLCASSFLAGANTGELFFGEGSRLTVL.

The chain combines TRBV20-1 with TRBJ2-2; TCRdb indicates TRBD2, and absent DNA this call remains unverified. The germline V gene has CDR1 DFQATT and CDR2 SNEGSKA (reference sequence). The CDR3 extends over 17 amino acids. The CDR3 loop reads CSAMGLAAHANTGELFF.